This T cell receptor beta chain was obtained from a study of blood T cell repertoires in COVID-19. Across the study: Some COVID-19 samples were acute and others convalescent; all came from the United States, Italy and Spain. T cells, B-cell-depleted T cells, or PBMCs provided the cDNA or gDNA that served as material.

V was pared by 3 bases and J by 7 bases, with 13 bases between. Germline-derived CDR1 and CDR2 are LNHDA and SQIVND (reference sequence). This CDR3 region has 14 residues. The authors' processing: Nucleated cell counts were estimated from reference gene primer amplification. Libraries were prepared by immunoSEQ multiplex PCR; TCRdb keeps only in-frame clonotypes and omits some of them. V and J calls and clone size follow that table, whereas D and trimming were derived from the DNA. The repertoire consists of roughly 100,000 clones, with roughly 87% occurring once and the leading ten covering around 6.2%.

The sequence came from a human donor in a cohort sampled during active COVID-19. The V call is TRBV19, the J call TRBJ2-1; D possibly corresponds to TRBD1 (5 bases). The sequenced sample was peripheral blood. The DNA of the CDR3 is TGTGCCAGTAGTATGGATGCAGGGTGGAATGAGCAGTTCTTC. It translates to CASSMDAGWNEQFF.